These T cell receptor beta chains were read from a single sample in a study of B cell selection in AIRE deficiency. This table comes from immunoSEQ multiplex PCR, and its TCRdb copy is limited to in-frame clones, with some not included. The repertoire holds about 23,000 clones, with around 97% as singletons. The specimen was conventional CD4+ T cells sorted from PBMCs. These TCRs come from a human donor with AIRE deficiency. Both conserved end residues are part of each CDR3.

v_call: TRBV7-7; cdr3_aa: CASSSGQGNTDTQYF
v_call: TRBV9; cdr3_aa: CASSKTGTVNTGELFF
v_call: TRBV30; cdr3_aa: CAWSVWGADNQPQHF
v_call: TRBV6-5; cdr3_aa: CASSNSQNYEQYF
v_call: TRBV4-2; cdr3_aa: CASSLEGSRTEAFF
v_call: TRBV5-4; cdr3_aa: CASSLDRGNTEAFF
v_call: TRBV12-5; cdr3_aa: CASGRGPSNTDTQYF
v_call: TRBV7-2; cdr3_aa: CASSLVSGSSGNEQFF
v_call: TRBV28; cdr3_aa: CASSSWDRGAGELFF
v_call: TRBV28; cdr3_aa: CASQWGTGPGTEAFF
v_call: TRBV10-3; cdr3_aa: CAISESTEETQYF
v_call: TRBV7-2; cdr3_aa: CASRLGPGQGFGYTF
v_call: TRBV28; cdr3_aa: CASLQGQNTEAFF
v_call: TRBV5-1; cdr3_aa: CASSLRPPGAPDTQYF
v_call: TRBV4-1; cdr3_aa: CASSRLEGGTEAFF
v_call: TRBV7-8; cdr3_aa: CASSRHLLAGLSYNEQFF
v_call: TRBV11-2; cdr3_aa: CATGHLYYGYTF
v_call: TRBV10-3; cdr3_aa: CAISESGGNYNEQFF
v_call: TRBV7-9; cdr3_aa: CASSGWDNNSPLHF